This TCR beta chain was identified in a study of cytomegalovirus exposure and HLA in healthy donors. Primers: 60 Vbeta forward and 13 Jbeta reverse. Sequencing used immunoSEQ multiplex PCR; TCRdb keeps in-frame clones, though not all of them. The table includes some 180,000 clones, approximately 80% detected once. Germline CDR1 is SGHDN and CDR2 is FVKESK. This CDR3 has 17 amino acids. Trimming took off 4 bases at V and 4 bases at J, with 22 bases between the two ends. Study findings and constraints: Most subjects' HLA-A and HLA-B alleles were reportedly predicted from TCR beta sequences. A later analysis linked a missense DCLRE1C variant to TCR beta V- and J-gene trimming.

In its sample, this clone was seen once. The antigen is not known. The chain joins TRBV14 to TRBJ1-1; D remains unclear. The specimen was PBMCs. The TCR originated in a young woman in good health and CMV-seronegative. This CDR3 reads CASSLGGMTEIPTEAFF. CDR3 bases: TGTGCCAGCAGCCTAGGAGGGATGACGGAAATTCCCACTGAAGCTTTCTTT.